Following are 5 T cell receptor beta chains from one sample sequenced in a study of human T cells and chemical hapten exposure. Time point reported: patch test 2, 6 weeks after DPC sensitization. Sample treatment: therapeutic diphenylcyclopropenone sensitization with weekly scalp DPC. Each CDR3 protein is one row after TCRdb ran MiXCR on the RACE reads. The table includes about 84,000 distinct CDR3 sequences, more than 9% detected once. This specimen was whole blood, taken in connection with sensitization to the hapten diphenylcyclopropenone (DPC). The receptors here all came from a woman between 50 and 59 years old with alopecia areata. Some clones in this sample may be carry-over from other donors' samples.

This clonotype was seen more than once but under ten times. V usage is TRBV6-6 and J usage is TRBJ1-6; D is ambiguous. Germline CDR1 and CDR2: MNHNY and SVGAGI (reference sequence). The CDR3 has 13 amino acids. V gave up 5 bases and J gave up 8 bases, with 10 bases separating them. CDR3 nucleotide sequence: TGTGCCAGCAGTGACGTCGGGGATTCACCCCTCCACTTT. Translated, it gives CASSDVGDSPLHF.

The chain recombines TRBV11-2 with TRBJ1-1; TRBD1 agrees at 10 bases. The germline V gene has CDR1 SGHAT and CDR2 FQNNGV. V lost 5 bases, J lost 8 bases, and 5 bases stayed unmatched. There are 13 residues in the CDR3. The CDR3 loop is CASSRDRGVEAFF. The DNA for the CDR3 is TGTGCCAGCAGCCGGGACAGGGGCGTGGAAGCTTTCTTT.

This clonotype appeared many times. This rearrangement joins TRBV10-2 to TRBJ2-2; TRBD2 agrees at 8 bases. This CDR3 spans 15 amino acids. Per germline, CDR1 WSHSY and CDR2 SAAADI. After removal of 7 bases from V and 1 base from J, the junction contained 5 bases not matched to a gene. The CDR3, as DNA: TGCGCCAGCAAGCCAGCGGGAGTGAACACCGGGGAGCTGTTTTTT. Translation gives CASKPAGVNTGELFF.

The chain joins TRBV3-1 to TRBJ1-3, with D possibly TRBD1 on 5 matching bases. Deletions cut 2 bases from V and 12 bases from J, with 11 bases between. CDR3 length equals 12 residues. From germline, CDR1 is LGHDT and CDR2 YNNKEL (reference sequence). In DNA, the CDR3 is TGTGCCAGCAGCCAACGTCGGGGCCACATATATTTT. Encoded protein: CASSQRRGHIYF.

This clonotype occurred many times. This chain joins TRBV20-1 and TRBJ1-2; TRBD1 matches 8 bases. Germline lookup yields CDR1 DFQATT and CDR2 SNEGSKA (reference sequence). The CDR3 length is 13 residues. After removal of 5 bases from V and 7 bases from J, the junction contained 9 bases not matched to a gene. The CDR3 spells CSAPWTGKIGYTF. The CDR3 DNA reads TGCAGTGCTCCATGGACAGGGAAGATTGGCTACACCTTC.